Below, 30 T cell receptor beta chains from the same sample are listed, as sequenced in a study of Tregs in tolerant kidney transplant recipients. Here immunoSEQ multiplex PCR was the method, and the copy in TCRdb shows in-frame clones only, minus some. The sample holds about 50,000 clones, roughly 89% seen once. The nonmyeloablative bone marrow transplants came from related graft donors, with transient mixed chimerism. This specimen was CD8+ T cells from blood (PBMCs), taken 12 months after the transplant. The source of these receptors is a human patient who received a combined kidney and bone marrow transplant. The T cells may partly be graft donor cells.

This clone came up once. The V and J genes are TRBV5-5 and TRBJ2-1; no clear D gene. V was cut by 0 bases and J by 5 bases, with 6 bases left in between. The CDR3 loop spans 13 amino acids. The germline V gene encodes CDR1 SGHKS and CDR2 YYEKEE (reference sequence). CDR3 DNA sequence: TGTGCCAGCAGCTTGGTCCAGGACAATGAGCAGTTCTTC. Encoded protein: CASSLVQDNEQFF.

This chain links TRBV7-9 with TRBJ2-1; TRBD2 is a possible D gene (7 bases). CDR1 and CDR2 (germline): SEHNR, FQNEAQ (reference sequence). This CDR3 has 12 amino acids. V lost 5 bases and J 10 bases, leaving 12 bases between the germline ends. In DNA form, the CDR3 reads TGTGCCAGCAGCATAGGGGGGGACGAGCAGTTCTTC. This codes for CASSIGGDEQFF.

This chain joins TRBV5-1 and TRBJ2-7; 11 bases match TRBD1. The CDR3 covers 15 residues. The germline V gene encodes CDR1 SGHRS and CDR2 YFSETQ. Trimming took 2 bases from V and 4 from J; bases not matched to a gene: 5. The CDR3 DNA reads TGCGCCAGCAGCTTCTGGACAGGGGGCGATTACGAGCAGTACTTC. It translates to CASSFWTGGDYEQYF.

The chain's CDR3 is CASSQVVDSPYEQYF. DNA of the CDR3: TGCGCCAGCAGCCAAGTTGTTGACAGCCCCTACGAGCAGTACTTC. The chain couples TRBV4-3 to TRBJ2-7; D is perhaps TRBD1 (5 bases). Germline lookup yields CDR1 LGHNA and CDR2 YSLEER. The CDR3 has 15 amino acids. V was clipped by 1 base and J by 2 bases, with 12 bases between them.

This rearrangement joins TRBV9 to TRBJ2-5; TRBD2 matches at 10 bases. Trimming removed 0 bases from V and 3 bases from J; junction bases left unmatched: 5. Germline CDR1 SGDLS, CDR2 YYNGEE. CDR3 length: 16 residues. The CDR3 bases are TGTGCCAGCAGCGTAGAACTACTAGCGGGGAAAGAGACCCAGTACTTC. It codes for CASSVELLAGKETQYF. Variable domain in full (rest from reference TRBV9 and TRBJ2-5): DSGVTQTPKHLITATGQRVTLRCSPRSGDLSVYWYQQSLDQGLQFLIQYYNGEERAKGNILERFSAQQFPDLHSELNLSSLELGDSALYFCASSVELLAGKETQYFGPGTRLLVL.

The chain is built from TRBV6-5 and TRBJ2-7; 9 positions agree with TRBD1. The germline CDR1 and CDR2 sequences are MNHEY and SVGAGI. With V trimmed by 0 bases and J by 6 bases, 6 bases remained unmatched. This CDR3 is 15 amino acids long. CDR3 residues: CASSYSAQGAGEQYF. CDR3 DNA sequence: TGTGCCAGCAGTTACTCGGCACAGGGGGCTGGCGAGCAGTACTTC.

The gene calls are TRBV5-6 and TRBJ2-7; maybe TRBD1 (5 bases). The CDR3 covers 13 residues. The V end lost 1 base, the J end lost 3 bases, and 8 bases lay between the germline ends. CDR1 and CDR2 (germline): SGHDT, YYEEEE. The CDR3 coding sequence is TGTGCCAGCAGCTTGTCAGGGCGCTACGAGCAGTACTTC. Its translation is CASSLSGRYEQYF.

The chain links TRBV5-6 to TRBJ2-7; D is possibly TRBD2 (5 bases). Trimming pared 0 bases from V and 4 bases from J, leaving 11 bases between. The CDR3 consists of 14 residues. The germline gives CDR1 SGHDT, CDR2 YYEEEE. DNA of the CDR3: TGTGCCAGCAGCTTGGGCGACTACCTTTACGAGCAGTACTTC. It encodes CASSLGDYLYEQYF. The variable domain in full, with the rest retrieved from reference TRBV5-6 and TRBJ2-7, is DAGVTQSPTHLIKTRGQQVTLRCSPKSGHDTVSWYQQALGQGPQFIFQYYEEEERQRGNFPDRFSGHQFPNYSSELNVNALLLGDSALYLCASSLGDYLYEQYFGPGTRLTVT.

This chain uses TRBV28 with TRBJ1-1; 8 positions match TRBD1. The CDR3 extends over 14 amino acids. Germline loops: CDR1 MDHEN, CDR2 SYDVKM. Unmatched junction bases numbered 11, after V lost 6 bases and J lost 8 bases. CDR3 nucleotides: TGTGCCAGCAGGCAAAACAGGGGGTATTCGGAAGCTTTCTTT. Translating gives CASRQNRGYSEAFF.

This sequence joins TRBV5-5 and TRBJ1-5; TRBD1 matches at 10 bases. With V trimmed by 4 bases and J by 2 bases, 3 bases remained unmatched. Germline V gives CDR1 SGHKS, CDR2 YYEKEE (reference sequence). The CDR3 loop spans 15 amino acids. This CDR3 reads CASSRTGGGNQPQHF. For the CDR3, the DNA is TGTGCCAGCAGCCGGACAGGGGGTGGCAATCAGCCCCAGCATTTT.

The chain uses TRBV7-9 and TRBJ2-5; 8 bases are shared with TRBD2. This CDR3 contains 15 residues. The germline V gene encodes CDR1 SEHNR and CDR2 FQNEAQ (reference sequence). Germline trimming cut 4 bases from V and 5 bases from J; bases unmatched to any gene: 9. The CDR3 nucleotides read TGTGCCAGCAGCTCCCTCTTACTAGCGGTGGAGACCCAGTACTTC. Amino acid sequence: CASSSLLLAVETQYF.

As DNA, the CDR3 is TGCGCCAGCAGCTTGGCCTATAGGACTAGCAGTACCGGGGAGCTGTTTTTT. Protein: CASSLAYRTSSTGELFF. This chain joins TRBV5-1 and TRBJ2-2; 8 bases map to TRBD2. The CDR3 consists of 17 residues. V lost 0 bases, J lost 5 bases, and 9 bases stayed unmatched. Germline CDR1 is SGHRS and CDR2 is YFSETQ.

The chain has TRBV19 and TRBJ1-2, with TRBD1 matching 7 bases. Per germline, CDR1 LNHDA and CDR2 SQIVND (reference sequence). The CDR3 runs 14 residues. The V segment lost 7 bases and the J segment 4 bases; nucleotides outside the gene matches: 9. The CDR3 DNA follows: TGTGCCAGTAACCCACAGGGGCTTATCTATGGCTACACCTTC. It codes for CASNPQGLIYGYTF.

This chain connects TRBV4-3 to TRBJ2-5; D ambiguous. The end of the DNA aligns better with TRBJ2-7, so the J call may be wrong. Germline V gives CDR1 LGHNA, CDR2 YSLEER. The CDR3 contains 13 residues. This chain's CDR3 is CASSQDRGYEQYF. Written as DNA, the CDR3 is TGCGCCAGCAGCCAAGATAGAGGCTACGAGCAGTACTTC.

The CDR3 spells CASSQGPTNEQYF. In DNA form, the CDR3 reads TGTGCCAGCAGTCAGGGGCCAACAAACGAGCAGTACTTC. The J gene is TRBJ2-7, the V gene TRBV2; a possible D gene is TRBD1 (6 bases). Per the germline V gene, CDR1 is SNHLY and CDR2 is FYNNEI. The CDR3 has 13 amino acids. Trimming took off 5 bases at V and 5 bases at J, with 13 bases between the two ends. Drawing the rest from reference TRBV2 and TRBJ2-7, the complete variable domain is EPEVTQTPSHQVTQMGQEVILRCVPISNHLYFYWYRQILGQKVEFLVSFYNNEISEKSEIFDDQFSVERPDGSNFTLKIRSTKLEDSAMYFCASSQGPTNEQYFGPGTRLTVT.

The chain is built from TRBV5-4 and TRBJ1-2, with D unclear. The CDR3 runs 17 residues. CDR1 is SGHNT, CDR2 YYREEE, per germline (reference sequence). Trimming took off 0 bases at V and 3 bases at J, with 18 bases between the two ends. DNA for the CDR3: TGTGCCAGCAGCTTGGTCTTCATCCCAGAAAATCACTATGGCTACACCTTC. It translates to CASSLVFIPENHYGYTF.

V usage is TRBV6-5 and J usage is TRBJ2-1; 9 nucleotides align to TRBD1. There are 15 residues in the CDR3. CDR1 and CDR2 (germline): MNHEY, SVGAGI. V lost 7 bases and J lost 6; bases outside the gene matches: 10. The CDR3 protein is CASTSGTGILNEQFF. The DNA for the CDR3 is TGTGCCAGCACCTCAGGGACAGGGATACTCAATGAGCAGTTCTTC.

The chain uses TRBV27 and TRBJ2-1; 9 bases align to TRBD2. Germline trimming cut 3 bases from V and 9 bases from J; bases unmatched to any gene: 6. This CDR3 contains 14 residues. Germline CDR1 and CDR2: MNHEY and SMNVEV (reference sequence). The CDR3: CASSLAGGISEQFF. In nucleotides, the CDR3 is TGTGCCAGCAGTTTGGCGGGAGGGATAAGTGAGCAGTTCTTC.

The J gene is TRBJ2-1, the V gene TRBV9; 11 positions match TRBD1. Germline-derived CDR1 and CDR2 are SGDLS and YYNGEE. The length of the CDR3 is 15 residues. The trim removed 3 bases at V and 4 bases at J, leaving 3 bases unmatched. The CDR3 sequence is CASSGGQGAYNEQFF. The CDR3 DNA reads as TGTGCCAGCAGCGGCGGACAGGGGGCTTACAATGAGCAGTTCTTC.

A word on this clone: This sample also contains other DNA sequences that code for the same CDR3. The chain employs TRBV5-6 and TRBJ1-2; no reliable D call. Germline loops: CDR1 SGHDT, CDR2 YYEEEE. The germline V and J ends were trimmed by 0 bases and 2 bases, with 5 bases remaining between them. This CDR3 region has 13 residues. The CDR3 DNA reads as TGTGCCAGCAGCTTGGCGGGAAACTATGGCTACACCTTC. It is translated as CASSLAGNYGYTF.

The chain is built from TRBV7-2 and TRBJ2-7, with 11 bases matching TRBD2. This CDR3 spans 16 amino acids. The V gene end was trimmed by 2 bases and the J gene end by 8 bases; junction bases not matched to a gene: 11. The germline gives CDR1 SGHTA, CDR2 FQGNSA. CDR3 loop: CASSLTSGGPSTQQYF. The CDR3 DNA follows: TGTGCCAGCAGCTTAACTAGCGGGGGACCCTCTACGCAGCAGTACTTC.

The J gene is TRBJ1-2, the V gene TRBV4-3; D might be TRBD1 (6 bases). This CDR3 has 16 residues. Trimming took off 0 bases at V and 3 bases at J, with 14 bases between the two ends. CDR1 LGHNA and CDR2 YSLEER come from the germline V gene. Written as DNA, the CDR3 is TGCGCCAGCAGCCAAGACCCCACGTCAGGGGACTATGGCTACACCTTC. Encoded protein: CASSQDPTSGDYGYTF.

The chain links TRBV28 to TRBJ2-3, with TRBD2 matching over 11 bases. V dropped 2 bases and J dropped 7; count of bases not matched to a gene: 8. Looked up from germline, CDR1 is MDHEN and CDR2 is SYDVKM. This CDR3 comprises 16 residues. CDR3 sequence reads: CASSLTSGGILNTQYF. The CDR3, as DNA: TGTGCCAGCAGTTTAACTAGCGGGGGAATATTGAATACGCAGTATTTT.

The chain links TRBV27 to TRBJ2-7; maybe TRBD1 (6 bases). The V gene's germline CDR1 is MNHEY and CDR2 SMNVEV (reference sequence). The CDR3 loop spans 13 amino acids. The germline V and J ends were trimmed by 6 bases and 5 bases, with 14 bases remaining between them. The DNA of the CDR3 is TGTGCCAGCAGGGAAACAGGGTCCCACGAGCAGTACTTC. This sequence encodes CASRETGSHEQYF.

This sequence joins TRBV5-4 and TRBJ1-5, with D possibly TRBD1 on 6 matching bases. The CDR3 contains 14 residues. The V end was cut by 3 bases, the J end by 10 bases, with 17 bases between. CDR1 is SGHNT, CDR2 YYREEE, per germline (reference sequence). The CDR3 DNA reads TGTGCCAGCAGCTACCGACAGGAGGAGTATCCCCAGCATTTT. This sequence encodes CASSYRQEEYPQHF.

The V call is TRBV7-9, the J call TRBJ1-1; no reliable D call. The V end was cut by 5 bases, the J end by 0 bases, with 7 bases between. Germline V gene sequence: CDR1 SEHNR, CDR2 FQNEAQ (reference sequence). This CDR3 has 13 residues. The CDR3 bases are TGTGCCAGCAGCCACACAGTGAACACTGAAGCTTTCTTT. The encoded protein is CASSHTVNTEAFF.

This sequence joins TRBV27 and TRBJ2-3, with D maybe TRBD2 (6 bases). Trimming stripped 8 bases from V and 4 bases from J, with 19 bases between. The CDR3 spans 15 residues. The germline gives CDR1 MNHEY, CDR2 SMNVEV (reference sequence). CDR3 nucleotide sequence: TGTGCCAGCCCGGGTTATCGGGGAGGCGCAGATACGCAGTATTTT. It translates to CASPGYRGGADTQYF.

The rearrangement links TRBV30 to TRBJ2-7; 9 bases map to TRBD2. The germline V gene encodes CDR1 GTSNPN and CDR2 SVGIG (reference sequence). The V segment lost 0 bases and the J segment 11 bases; nucleotides outside the gene matches: 5. The CDR3 loop spans 12 amino acids. The CDR3 region is CAWSVASGDKYF. The CDR3 coding sequence is TGTGCCTGGAGTGTTGCTAGCGGGGACAAGTACTTC.

The chain joins TRBV27 to TRBJ1-5, with TRBD1 matching 9 bases. The V and J ends lost 6 bases and 7 bases, in that order; junction bases with no gene match: 7. Germline loops: CDR1 MNHEY, CDR2 SMNVEV (reference sequence). The CDR3 has 14 amino acids. The CDR3 protein is CASSHRGQGQPQHF. The CDR3 nucleotides are TGTGCCAGCAGCCACAGGGGGCAGGGGCAGCCCCAGCATTTT.

The gene calls are TRBV27 and TRBJ1-5; no clear D gene. Trimming stripped 4 bases from V and 3 bases from J, with 7 bases between. The CDR3 totals 13 residues. Germline CDR1 and CDR2: MNHEY and SMNVEV (reference sequence). Written as DNA, the CDR3 is TGTGCCAGCAGTTACTCCTCCAATCAGCCCCAGCATTTT. It yields the protein CASSYSSNQPQHF.